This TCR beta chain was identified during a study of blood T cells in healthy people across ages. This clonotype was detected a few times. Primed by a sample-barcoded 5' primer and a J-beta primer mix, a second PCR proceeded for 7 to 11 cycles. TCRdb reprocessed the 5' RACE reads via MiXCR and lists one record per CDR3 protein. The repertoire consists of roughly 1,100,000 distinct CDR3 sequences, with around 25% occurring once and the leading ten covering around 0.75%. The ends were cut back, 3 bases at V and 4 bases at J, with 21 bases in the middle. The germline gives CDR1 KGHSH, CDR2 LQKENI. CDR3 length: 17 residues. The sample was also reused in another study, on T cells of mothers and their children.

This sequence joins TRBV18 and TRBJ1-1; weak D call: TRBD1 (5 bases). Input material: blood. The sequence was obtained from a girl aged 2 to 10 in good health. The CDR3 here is CASSPHGGSGMSTEAFF. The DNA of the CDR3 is TGTGCCAGCTCACCGCACGGGGGGTCCGGGATGAGCACTGAAGCTTTCTTT.